The clone carrying this T cell receptor (beta chain) has only a few counts. An end of the junction differs from the germline gene, which may be a read error. The sample comes from a study of blood T cell repertoires in COVID-19. Across the study: T cells, B-cell-depleted T cells, or PBMCs supplied cDNA or gDNA.

Looked up from germline, CDR1 is SGHTA and CDR2 is FQGNSA. The CDR3 extends over 11 amino acids. Authors' data handling: Estimated nucleated cell counts came from reference gene primer amplification. Sequencing was performed with immunoSEQ multiplex PCR; in TCRdb, only in-frame clones are kept and a portion is missing. The V and J calls and clone size come from that table; D and trimming were worked out from the DNA. The sample records 98,000 or so clones, roughly 90% being singletons. Sequencing was done on a sample of peripheral blood. This clonotype was sampled from a man aged 55 to 69 with COVID-19, enrolled during active disease. This chain connects TRBV7-2 to TRBJ1-2; D is perhaps TRBD1 (6 bases). The CDR3 nucleotides are TGTGCCAGCAGCACCGGGGGGCACTCGATCTTC. Translation gives CASSTGGHSIF.